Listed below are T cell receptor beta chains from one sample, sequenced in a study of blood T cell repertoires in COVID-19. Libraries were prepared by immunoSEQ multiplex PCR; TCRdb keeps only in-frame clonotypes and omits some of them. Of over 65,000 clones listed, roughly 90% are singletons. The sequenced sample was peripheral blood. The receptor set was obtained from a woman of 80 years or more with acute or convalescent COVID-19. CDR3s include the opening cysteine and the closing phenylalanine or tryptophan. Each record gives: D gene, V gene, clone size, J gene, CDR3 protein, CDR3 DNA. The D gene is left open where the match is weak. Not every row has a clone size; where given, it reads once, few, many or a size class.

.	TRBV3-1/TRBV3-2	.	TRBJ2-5	CASSQHRETQYF	TGTGCCAGCAGCCAGCACCGGGAGACCCAGTACTTC
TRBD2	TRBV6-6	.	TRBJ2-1	CASSAGTSAQHEQFF	TGTGCCAGCAGTGCCGGGACTAGCGCCCAGCATGAGCAGTTCTTC
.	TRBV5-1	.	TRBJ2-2	CASSADPLVNTGELFF	TGCGCCAGCAGCGCAGACCCCCTAGTGAACACCGGGGAGCTGTTTTTT
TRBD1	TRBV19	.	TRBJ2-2	CASSRGQVNTGELFF	TGTGCCAGTAGTAGAGGACAGGTGAACACCGGGGAGCTGTTTTTT
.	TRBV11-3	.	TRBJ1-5	CASSYPTYEGPQHF	TGTGCCAGCAGCTACCCGACTTACGAAGGGCCCCAGCATTTT
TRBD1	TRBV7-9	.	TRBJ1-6	CASSNDRGSPLHF	TGTGCCAGCAGCAACGACAGGGGTTCACCCCTCCACTTT
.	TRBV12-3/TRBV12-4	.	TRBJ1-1	CASIQTGNTEAFF	TGTGCCAGCATCCAGACAGGTAATACTGAAGCTTTCTTT
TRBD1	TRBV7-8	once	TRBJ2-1	CASSLVTQGDPFYNEQFF	TGTGCCAGCAGCTTAGTCACTCAGGGGGACCCTTTCTACAATGAGCAGTTCTTC
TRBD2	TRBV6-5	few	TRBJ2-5	CASTLTSGYQETQYF	TGTGCCAGCACCTTGACTAGCGGGTACCAAGAGACCCAGTACTTC
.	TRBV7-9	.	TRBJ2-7	CASSFITRSYEQYF	TGTGCCAGCAGCTTTATCACGCGTTCCTACGAGCAGTACTTC
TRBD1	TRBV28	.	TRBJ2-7	CASQDRGRSYEQYF	TGTGCCAGCCAAGACAGGGGGAGATCCTACGAGCAGTACTTC
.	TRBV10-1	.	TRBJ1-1	CASSFGNTEAFF	TGCGCCAGCAGTTTCGGGAACACTGAAGCTTTCTTT
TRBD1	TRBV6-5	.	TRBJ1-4	CASRDDRVNEKLFF	TGTGCCAGCAGAGACGACAGGGTTAATGAAAAACTGTTTTTT
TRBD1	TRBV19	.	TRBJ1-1	CASSIRQTDWDRGLLEAFF	TGTGCCAGTAGTATCCGCCAGACCGATTGGGACAGGGGTTTGTTGGAAGCTTTCTTT
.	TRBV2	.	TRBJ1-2	CASSSSGDDGYTF	TGTGCCAGCAGCTCGTCAGGGGACGATGGCTACACCTTC
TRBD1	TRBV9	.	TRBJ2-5	CASSRSGTGLETQYF	TGTGCCAGCAGCCGATCCGGGACAGGGCTAGAGACCCAGTACTTC
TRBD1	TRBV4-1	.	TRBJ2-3	CASSQDGGGQGRDTQYF	TGCGCCAGCAGCCAAGATGGGGGGGGACAGGGTCGGGATACGCAGTATTTT
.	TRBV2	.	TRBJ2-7	CASSLSRGSYEQYF	TGTGCCAGCAGTTTAAGCAGGGGCTCCTACGAGCAGTACTTC
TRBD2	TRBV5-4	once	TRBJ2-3	CASSSREGGTDTQYF	TGTGCCAGCAGCTCTCGGGAGGGCGGGACAGATACGCAGTATTTT
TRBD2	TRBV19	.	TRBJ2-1	CASRRLAGLRDEQFF	TGTGCCAGTAGGAGACTAGCGGGTCTTCGCGATGAGCAGTTCTTC
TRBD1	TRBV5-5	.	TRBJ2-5	CASYSGTGLGETQYF	TGTGCCAGCTACTCAGGGACAGGGCTTGGGGAGACCCAGTACTTC
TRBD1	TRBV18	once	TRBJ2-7	CASSQGQGTPFYYEQYF	TGTGCCAGCTCCCAAGGACAGGGGACGCCATTCTACTACGAGCAGTACTTC
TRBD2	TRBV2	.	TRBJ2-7	CASRRNPGTSGEQYF	TGTGCCAGCAGACGGAACCCCGGGACTAGTGGCGAGCAGTACTTC
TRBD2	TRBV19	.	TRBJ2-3	CASRELAGGYTDTQYF	TGTGCCAGTAGAGAACTAGCGGGAGGTTACACAGATACGCAGTATTTT
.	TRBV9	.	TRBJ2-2	CASRELAATGELFF	TGTGCCAGCAGAGAACTAGCAGCCACCGGGGAGCTGTTTTTT
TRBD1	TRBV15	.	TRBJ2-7	CATSSEQGVYEQYF	TGTGCCACCAGCAGTGAACAGGGGGTATACGAGCAGTACTTC
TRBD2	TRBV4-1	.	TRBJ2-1	CASSPGTSGSSYNEQFF	TGCGCCAGCAGCCCGGGGACTAGCGGGAGCTCCTACAATGAGCAGTTCTTC
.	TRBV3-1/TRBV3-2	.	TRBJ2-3	CASSPQTDTQYF	TGTGCCAGCAGCCCCCAAACAGATACGCAGTATTTT
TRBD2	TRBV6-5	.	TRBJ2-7	CASSPLTSGRGEQYF	TGTGCCAGCAGTCCCCTAACTAGCGGGAGAGGCGAGCAGTACTTC
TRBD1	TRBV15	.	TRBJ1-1	CATSRPQGVQAFF	TGTGCCACCAGCAGGCCACAGGGGGTTCAAGCTTTCTTT
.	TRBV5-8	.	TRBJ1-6	CASGQEGSPLHF	TGTGCCAGCGGGCAAGAGGGTTCACCCCTCCACTTT
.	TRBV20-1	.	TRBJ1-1	CSASLQGNTEAFF	TGCAGTGCTAGTCTCCAGGGTAACACTGAAGCTTTCTTT
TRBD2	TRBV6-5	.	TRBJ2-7	CASRLIAGASYEQYF	TGTGCCAGCAGGTTGATAGCGGGAGCTTCCTACGAGCAGTACTTC
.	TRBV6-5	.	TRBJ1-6	CASSRDTHGSPLHF	TGTGCCAGCAGTCGAGACACTCATGGGTCACCCCTCCACTTT
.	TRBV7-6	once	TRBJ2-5	CASSLGTAGVETQYF	TGTGCCAGCAGCTTAGGTACGGCGGGTGTGGAGACCCAGTACTTC
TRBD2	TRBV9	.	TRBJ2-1	CASTQRASGELEQFF	TGTGCCAGCACCCAGAGGGCTAGCGGGGAGCTTGAGCAGTTCTTC
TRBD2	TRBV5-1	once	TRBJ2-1	CASSTPSGSRANEQFF	TGCGCCAGCAGCACTCCTAGCGGGAGTCGAGCCAATGAGCAGTTCTTC
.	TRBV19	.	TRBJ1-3	CASRASSGNTIYF	TGTGCCAGCAGGGCGAGCTCTGGAAACACCATATATTTT
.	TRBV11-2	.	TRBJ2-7	CASSFSFYEQYF	TGTGCCAGCAGCTTTAGCTTCTACGAGCAGTACTTC
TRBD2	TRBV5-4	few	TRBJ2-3	CASSPQALAGGIDTQYF	TGTGCCAGCAGCCCTCAAGCCCTAGCGGGGGGAATAGATACGCAGTATTTT
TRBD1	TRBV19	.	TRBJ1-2	CASSIRPLNRGIFYGYTF	TGTGCCAGTAGTATACGGCCCCTAAACAGGGGAATTTTCTATGGCTACACCTTC
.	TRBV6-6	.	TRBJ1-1	CASSYTVSTRAFF	TGTGCCAGCAGTTACACCGTTTCTACGAGGGCTTTCTTT
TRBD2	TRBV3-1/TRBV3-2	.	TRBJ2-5	CASSPLAGGQETQYF	TGTGCCAGCAGCCCACTAGCGGGAGGCCAAGAGACCCAGTACTTC
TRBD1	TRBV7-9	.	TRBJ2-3	CASSSMTGAGTDTQYF	TGTGCCAGCAGCTCGATGACAGGGGCGGGCACAGATACGCAGTATTTT
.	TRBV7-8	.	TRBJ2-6	CASSGGRGANVLTF	TGTGCCAGCAGCGGGGGCAGGGGGGCCAACGTCCTGACTTTC
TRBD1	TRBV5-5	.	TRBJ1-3	CASSLAQRQGNTIYF	TGTGCCAGCAGCTTGGCCCAGAGACAGGGTAACACCATATATTTT
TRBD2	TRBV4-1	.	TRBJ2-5	CASSPRGASGGAGETQYF	TGCGCCAGCAGCCCGAGGGGGGCTAGCGGGGGGGCCGGAGAGACCCAGTACTTC
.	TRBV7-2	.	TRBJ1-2	CASTLGGVGYGYTF	TGTGCCAGCACCCTAGGGGGGGTCGGCTATGGCTACACCTTC
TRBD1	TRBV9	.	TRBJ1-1	CASSTAGTGVTEAFF	TGTGCCAGCAGCACAGCCGGGACAGGGGTCACTGAAGCTTTCTTT
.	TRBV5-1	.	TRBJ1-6	CASSLLSFESPLHF	TGCGCCAGCAGCTTGCTGAGTTTTGAATCACCCCTCCACTTT
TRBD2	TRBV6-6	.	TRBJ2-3	CASSDGSGRMDTQYF	TGTGCCAGCAGTGACGGTAGCGGGAGAATGGATACGCAGTATTTT
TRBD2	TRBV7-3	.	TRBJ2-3	CASSSDPSGRRTDTQYF	TGTGCCAGCAGCTCCGACCCTAGCGGGAGGCGGACAGATACGCAGTATTTT
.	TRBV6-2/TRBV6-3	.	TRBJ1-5	CASSYVAGNSNQPQHF	TGTGCCAGCAGTTACGTGGCAGGGAATAGCAATCAGCCCCAGCATTTT
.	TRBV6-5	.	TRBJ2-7	CASSPRFQGEQYF	TGTGCCAGCAGTCCCCGTTTTCAGGGCGAGCAGTACTTC